This TCR beta chain is drawn from a study of T cell responses to AZD1222 COVID-19 vaccine. Notes on the study in general: Clonal diversity may have been underestimated in mostly white British donors.

This clone was picked up one time. Its cognate antigen is unknown. Trimming took 1 base from V and 0 from J, leaving 10 bases between them. Germline CDR1 reads LNHDA; CDR2 reads SQIVND (reference sequence). The CDR3 is made up of 16 amino acids. Libraries were prepared by immunoSEQ multiplex PCR; TCRdb keeps only in-frame clonotypes and omits some of them. Of around 150,000 clones listed, less than 95% are singletons. The TCR comes from an adult in good health. Sequencing used peripheral blood, obtained on day 0 of AZD1222 vaccination. V and J are TRBV19 and TRBJ2-1; D possibly corresponds to TRBD2 (6 bases). The CDR3 spells CASSIAWRGSYNEQFF. CDR3 bases: TGTGCCAGTAGTATAGCGTGGCGGGGCTCCTACAATGAGCAGTTCTTC.